This T cell receptor beta chain is from a study of T cells in Graves' hyperthyroidism and ophthalmopathy. Study-level background: The initial diagnosis was the point when peripheral blood was collected, ahead of any treatment.

This clonotype has a count of ten or more. The CDR3 runs to 12 residues. CDR1 is MNHNS and CDR2 is SASEGT in the germline V gene. The V and J ends lost 8 bases and 6 bases, in that order; junction bases with no gene match: 7. The CDR3 regions of TCR beta were amplified from RNA transcripts. The TCR CDR3 was amplified in a first-round RT-PCR using the HTBI primer set. TCRdb re-derived calls from the multiplex PCR reads in MiXCR, one entry per CDR3 protein. The sample includes roughly 740,000 distinct CDR3 sequences, about 17% of them seen just once. Absence of ophthalmopathy progression within 18 months defined stable Graves' hyperthyroidism. Uncontrolled infections, other autoimmune diseases, pregnancy or lactation led to exclusion of patients. An approximately 10 ml volume of fresh peripheral blood provided the PBMCs.

This chain connects TRBV6-1 to TRBJ2-7; 7 nucleotides align to TRBD2. Sample: blood. The receptor was derived from a man in his late teens or twenties with Graves' hyperthyroidism. The CDR3 DNA reads as TGTGCCAGCGGGCGGGGGTTAGGCGAGCAGTACTTC. Its protein product is CASGRGLGEQYF.